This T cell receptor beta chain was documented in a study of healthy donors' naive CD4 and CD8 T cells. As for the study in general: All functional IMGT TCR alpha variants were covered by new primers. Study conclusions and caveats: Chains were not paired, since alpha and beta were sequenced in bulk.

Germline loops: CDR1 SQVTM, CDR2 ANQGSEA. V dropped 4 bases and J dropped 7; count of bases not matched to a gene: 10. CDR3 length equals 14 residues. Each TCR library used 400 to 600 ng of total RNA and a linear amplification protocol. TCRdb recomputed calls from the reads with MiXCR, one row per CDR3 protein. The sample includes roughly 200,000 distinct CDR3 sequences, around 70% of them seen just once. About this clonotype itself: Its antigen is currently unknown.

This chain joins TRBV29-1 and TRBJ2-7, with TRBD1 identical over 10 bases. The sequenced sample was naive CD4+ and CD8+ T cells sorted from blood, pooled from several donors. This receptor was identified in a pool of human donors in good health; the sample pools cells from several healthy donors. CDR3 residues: CSVVVRDRGWEQYF. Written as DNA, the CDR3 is TGCAGCGTTGTCGTGAGGGACAGGGGTTGGGAGCAGTACTTC.